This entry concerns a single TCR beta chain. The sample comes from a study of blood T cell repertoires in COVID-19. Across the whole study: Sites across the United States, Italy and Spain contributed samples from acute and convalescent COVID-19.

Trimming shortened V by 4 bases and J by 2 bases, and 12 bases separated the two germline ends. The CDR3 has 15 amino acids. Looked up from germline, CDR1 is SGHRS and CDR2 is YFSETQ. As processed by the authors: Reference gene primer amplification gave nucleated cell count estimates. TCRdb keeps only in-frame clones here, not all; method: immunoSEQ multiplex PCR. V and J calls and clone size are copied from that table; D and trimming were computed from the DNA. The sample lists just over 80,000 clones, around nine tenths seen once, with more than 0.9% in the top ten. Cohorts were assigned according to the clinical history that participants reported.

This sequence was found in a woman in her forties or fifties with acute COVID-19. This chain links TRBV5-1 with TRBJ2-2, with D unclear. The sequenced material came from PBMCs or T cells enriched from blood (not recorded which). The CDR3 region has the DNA TGCGCCAGCAGCCAGACATACGTCAACACCGGGGAGCTGTTTTTT. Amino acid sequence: CASSQTYVNTGELFF. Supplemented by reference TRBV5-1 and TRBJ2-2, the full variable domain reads KAGVTQTPRYLIKTRGQQVTLSCSPISGHRSVSWYQQTPGQGLQFLFEYFSETQRNKGNFPGRFSGRQFSNSRSEMNVSTLELGDSALYLCASSQTYVNTGELFFGEGSRLTVL.